This is a list of T cell receptor beta chains from one sample in a study of blood T cell repertoires in COVID-19. Using immunoSEQ multiplex PCR, the repertoire was profiled, and TCRdb retains in-frame clones only, with some absent. Seen here are under 400,000 clones, 85% to 90% observed once, and the top ten hold approximately 6.2%. The specimen sequenced was peripheral blood. These receptors were collected from a man between 18 and 35 years old with active or convalescent COVID-19. Each CDR3 is given with its conserved first and last residue. D genes are given only for firm matches. Clone size is not always given. Where it is, it says once, few, many or a class for expanded clones.

clone_size j_call v_call d_call cdr3_nt cdr3_aa
once TRBJ2-3 TRBV19 NA TGTGCCAGTAGTACCCGGACAGAGACAGATACGCAGTATTTT CASSTRTETDTQYF
NA TRBJ1-1 TRBV19 TRBD1 TGTGCCAGTAGTATAGGGTCGGACAGGGGACGGAACACTGAAGCTTTCTTT CASSIGSDRGRNTEAFF
NA TRBJ1-6 TRBV6-5 NA TGTGCCAGAAAGAGACGTGGGAGATATAATTCACCCCTCCACTTT CARKRRGRYNSPLHF
NA TRBJ1-1 TRBV27 NA TGTGCCAGCAGCCCAACTAAATTCGAAAGGGGCACTGAAGCTTTCTTT CASSPTKFERGTEAFF
NA TRBJ2-1 TRBV19 TRBD1 TGTGCCAGTAATGTCGGACAGGGTTTCGATGAGCAGTTCTTC CASNVGQGFDEQFF
NA TRBJ2-5 TRBV7-3 NA TGTGCCAGCAGCTTAATGGGCAGCGGCCAAGAGACCCAGTACTTC CASSLMGSGQETQYF
once TRBJ1-6 TRBV28 NA TGTGCCAGCGGGACTCTCCTGGCACCCCTCCACTTT CASGTLLAPLHF
once TRBJ2-7 TRBV4-1 NA TGCGCCAGCAGCCAAACACTAGCTACTTACTCCTACGAGCAGTACTTC CASSQTLATYSYEQYF
once TRBJ2-3 TRBV16 TRBD2 TGTGCCAGCATTCAAAGCGGGGGGAGCACAGATACGCAGTATTTT CASIQSGGSTDTQYF
NA TRBJ2-7 TRBV18 TRBD1 TGTGCCAGCTCACCCCCCCGACAGGGGGTAAGCTCCTACGAGCAGTACTTC CASSPPRQGVSSYEQYF
few TRBJ2-7 TRBV5-8 TRBD1 TGTGCCAGCAGCCGGACCGGGACAGGGGTGTACGAGCAGTACTTC CASSRTGTGVYEQYF
NA TRBJ1-5 TRBV9 NA TGTGCCAGCAGCTTGGGGGGTGGCAATCAGCCCCAGCATTTT CASSLGGGNQPQHF
few TRBJ2-7 TRBV9 NA TGTGCCAGCAGCGTAGGAGCAGGGTACGAGCAGTACTTC CASSVGAGYEQYF
once TRBJ2-2 TRBV18 NA TGTGCCAGCTCGTCGGGGAACACCGGGGAGCTGTTTTTT CASSSGNTGELFF
NA TRBJ2-5 TRBV27 TRBD2 TGTGCCAGCAGGTCTCGGCTAGCGGGAAGCTGGGTAGAGACCCAGTACTTC CASRSRLAGSWVETQYF
NA TRBJ1-4 TRBV27 NA TGTGCCAGCAGCCCTGGCAGGGGCTATGAAAAACTGTTTTTT CASSPGRGYEKLFF
NA TRBJ2-7 TRBV7-2 NA TGTGCCAGCAGCTTTTACACAGAAGAATGGGTCGAGCAGTACTTC CASSFYTEEWVEQYF
once TRBJ2-7 TRBV7-2 NA TGTGCCAGCAGCTTGGGTAGCGCCTACGAGCAGTACTTC CASSLGSAYEQYF
NA TRBJ1-1 TRBV29-1 NA TGCAGCGTTCTCCCACTTACGCGTGTTTCTGCGGCTTTCTTT CSVLPLTRVSAAFF
NA TRBJ1-4 TRBV5-1 TRBD1 TGCGCCAGTTCCGAAGGGACAGGGTCTGAAAAACTGTTTTTT CASSEGTGSEKLFF
NA TRBJ2-7 TRBV24-1 TRBD2 TGTGCCACCAGTGATACCACTAGCGGCTCCTACGAGCAGTACTTC CATSDTTSGSYEQYF
NA TRBJ2-1 TRBV7-9 NA TGTGCCAGCAGCCAAGAGGGCAGCTCCTACAATGAGCAGTTCTTC CASSQEGSSYNEQFF